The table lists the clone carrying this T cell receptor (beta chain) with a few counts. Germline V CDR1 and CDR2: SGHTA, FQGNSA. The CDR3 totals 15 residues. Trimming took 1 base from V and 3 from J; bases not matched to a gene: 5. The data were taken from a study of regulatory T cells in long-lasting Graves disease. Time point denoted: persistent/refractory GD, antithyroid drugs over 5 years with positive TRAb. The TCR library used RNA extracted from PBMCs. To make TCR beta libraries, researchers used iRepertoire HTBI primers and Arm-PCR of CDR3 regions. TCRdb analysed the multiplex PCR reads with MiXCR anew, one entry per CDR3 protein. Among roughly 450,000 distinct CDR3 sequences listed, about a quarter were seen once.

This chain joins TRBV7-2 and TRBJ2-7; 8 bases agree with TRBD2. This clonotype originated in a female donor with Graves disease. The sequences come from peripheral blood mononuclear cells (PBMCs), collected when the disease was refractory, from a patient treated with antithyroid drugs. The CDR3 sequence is CASSLGAGALYEQYF. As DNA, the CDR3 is TGTGCCAGCAGCTTAGGAGCGGGAGCCCTCTACGAGCAGTACTTC.